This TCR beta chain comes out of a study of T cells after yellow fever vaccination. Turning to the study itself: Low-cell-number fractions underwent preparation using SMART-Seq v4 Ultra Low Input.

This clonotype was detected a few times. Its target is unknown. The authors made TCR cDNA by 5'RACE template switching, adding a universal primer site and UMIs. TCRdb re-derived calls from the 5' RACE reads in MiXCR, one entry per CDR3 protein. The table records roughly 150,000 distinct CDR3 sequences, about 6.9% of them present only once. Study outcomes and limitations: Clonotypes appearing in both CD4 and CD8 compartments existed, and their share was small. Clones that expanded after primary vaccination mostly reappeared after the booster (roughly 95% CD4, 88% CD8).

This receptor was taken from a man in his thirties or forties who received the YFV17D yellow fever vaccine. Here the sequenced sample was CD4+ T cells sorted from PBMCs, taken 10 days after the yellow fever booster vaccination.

The DNA of the CDR3 is TGCGCCAGCAGCTTAGAGACCAACAATGAGCAGTTCTTC. It specifies CASSLETNNEQFF. The rearrangement uses TRBV5-1 and TRBJ2-1; no reliable D call. This CDR3 has 13 amino acids. V lost 2 bases and J lost 5, with 8 bases in between. The germline V gene encodes CDR1 SGHRS and CDR2 YFSETQ.